This TCR beta chain emerged from a study of technical replicates of blood from a few donors. The CDR3 spans 21 residues. Profiling relied on immunoSEQ multiplex PCR, and the TCRdb table lists in-frame clones only, not all of them. The profile covers about 62,000 clones, with roughly 86% appearing a single time and roughly 4.8% taken by the ten largest. This TCR was sampled from a human donor in good health. Some clones in this sample may be carry-over from other donors' samples. V and J are TRBV21-1 and TRBJ1-2; the D segment call TRBD1 is taken from the table without a DNA check. TRBV21-1 is flagged as a pseudogene. The sequencing sample was made of PBMCs. The CDR3, as DNA: TGTGCCAGCAGCAAAGGGGGGACGACAGGACCTCGTATGGGGTTTAACTATGGCTACACCTTC. Translation gives CASSKGGTTGPRMGFNYGYTF.